Listed below are T cell receptor beta chains from one sample, sequenced in a study of blood T cells in healthy people across ages. TCRdb independently ran MiXCR on the 5' RACE reads; one entry per CDR3 protein. Of roughly 680,000 distinct CDR3 sequences listed, around 48% are singletons. Sequencing was performed on blood. These receptors all come from a woman in her sixties or seventies in good health. The CDR3 runs from the conserved cysteine through the conserved F or W. Fields, in order: CDR3 DNA, CDR3 protein, V gene, D gene, J gene, clone size. A D gene is named only where the DNA matches it firmly. Rows may omit the clone size; those that give it use once, few, many or a size class.

cdr3_nt: TGCAGTGCTAGGGACAGGGGAAACAATCAGCCCCAGCATTTT
cdr3_aa: CSARDRGNNQPQHF
v_call: TRBV20-1
d_call: TRBD1
j_call: TRBJ1-5
clone_size: .

cdr3_nt: TGTGCCAGCAGCGTATCGGCAGCATACACAGATACGCAGTATTTT
cdr3_aa: CASSVSAAYTDTQYF
v_call: TRBV9
d_call: .
j_call: TRBJ2-3
clone_size: many

cdr3_nt: TGTGCCAGCAGCCGTACCACAGGAACCCCCTACGAGCAGTACTTC
cdr3_aa: CASSRTTGTPYEQYF
v_call: TRBV14
d_call: .
j_call: TRBJ2-7
clone_size: .

cdr3_nt: TGCGCCAGCAGTTTAGCGTGGGAGCAGTTCTTC
cdr3_aa: CASSLAWEQFF
v_call: TRBV5-1
d_call: .
j_call: TRBJ2-1
clone_size: .

cdr3_nt: TGCAGCGTTGACGGAGTTGGGATCAATGAGCAGTTCTTC
cdr3_aa: CSVDGVGINEQFF
v_call: TRBV29-1
d_call: .
j_call: TRBJ2-1
clone_size: few

cdr3_nt: TGTGCCAGCAGTCCTAGCGGGAGTAGTAGGGCCTACAATGAGCAGTACTTC
cdr3_aa: CASSPSGSSRAYNEQYF
v_call: TRBV6-2/TRBV6-3
d_call: TRBD2
j_call: TRBJ2-7
clone_size: few

cdr3_nt: TGTGCCAGCAGATGGGGACAGGGGGTAGAGACCCAGTACTTC
cdr3_aa: CASRWGQGVETQYF
v_call: TRBV6-5
d_call: TRBD1
j_call: TRBJ2-5
clone_size: few

cdr3_nt: TGTGCCAGCAGCTCCACATCCGACGGCGGCTATGGCTACACCTTC
cdr3_aa: CASSSTSDGGYGYTF
v_call: TRBV11-2
d_call: .
j_call: TRBJ1-2
clone_size: few

cdr3_nt: TGTGCCAGCAGTCTCTCCGGGACAGTTGCGAATGGCTACACCTTC
cdr3_aa: CASSLSGTVANGYTF
v_call: TRBV27
d_call: TRBD1
j_call: TRBJ1-2
clone_size: .

cdr3_nt: TGTGCCACCAGCCCGACAGCAAGAGGTGAAAAACTGTTTTTT
cdr3_aa: CATSPTARGEKLFF
v_call: TRBV15
d_call: .
j_call: TRBJ1-4
clone_size: .

cdr3_nt: TGTGCCAGCTCATCCAAGGGGGCCGGACAGATCAACGAGCAGTACTTC
cdr3_aa: CASSSKGAGQINEQYF
v_call: TRBV18
d_call: TRBD1
j_call: TRBJ2-7
clone_size: .

cdr3_nt: TGCGCCAGCAGCCAAGAGAGACTAGCGGGCTACGAGCAGTACTTC
cdr3_aa: CASSQERLAGYEQYF
v_call: TRBV4-1
d_call: TRBD2
j_call: TRBJ2-7
clone_size: many

cdr3_nt: TGTGCCAGCAGTGCCAGGACAGGGTACGAGCAGTACTTC
cdr3_aa: CASSARTGYEQYF
v_call: TRBV2
d_call: TRBD1
j_call: TRBJ2-7
clone_size: .

cdr3_nt: TGTGCCAGCAGCGACCACTCCCAAGAGACCCAGTACTTC
cdr3_aa: CASSDHSQETQYF
v_call: TRBV3-1
d_call: .
j_call: TRBJ2-5
clone_size: .

cdr3_nt: TGTGCCAGCAGCTGGGGGACAGGTGGTGGCTACACCTTC
cdr3_aa: CASSWGTGGGYTF
v_call: TRBV7-9
d_call: TRBD1
j_call: TRBJ1-2
clone_size: .

cdr3_nt: TGTGCCAGCAGCTTAGAAGCTAGCAGGATGGGTACCGGGGAGCTGTTTTTT
cdr3_aa: CASSLEASRMGTGELFF
v_call: TRBV7-9
d_call: .
j_call: TRBJ2-2
clone_size: .

cdr3_nt: TGCAGTGCTAGACCGATGACGGACGGCACAGATACGCAGTATTTT
cdr3_aa: CSARPMTDGTDTQYF
v_call: TRBV20-1
d_call: .
j_call: TRBJ2-3
clone_size: .

cdr3_nt: TGTGCCAGCAGCCGCAGGGCATCCTACGAGCAGTACTTC
cdr3_aa: CASSRRASYEQYF
v_call: TRBV6-2/TRBV6-3
d_call: .
j_call: TRBJ2-7
clone_size: .

cdr3_nt: TGTGCCAGCAGCTGGGGCACAGATACGCAGTATTTT
cdr3_aa: CASSWGTDTQYF
v_call: TRBV12-3/TRBV12-4
d_call: .
j_call: TRBJ2-3
clone_size: many

cdr3_nt: TGTGCCAGCAGGGCTAGCGGGAGTGGATACGAGCAGTACTTC
cdr3_aa: CASRASGSGYEQYF
v_call: TRBV28
d_call: TRBD2
j_call: TRBJ2-7
clone_size: few

cdr3_nt: TGCAGTGCTCCCCCCATAGCGGGAGGAAACATTCAGTACTTC
cdr3_aa: CSAPPIAGGNIQYF
v_call: TRBV20-1
d_call: TRBD2
j_call: TRBJ2-4
clone_size: many

cdr3_nt: TGTGCCAGCTCTGTTGCCCAAGAGACCCAGTACTTC
cdr3_aa: CASSVAQETQYF
v_call: TRBV5-1
d_call: .
j_call: TRBJ2-5
clone_size: .

cdr3_nt: TGTGCCAGCAGAGCGTTAGCGGGAGGGAGAACCTACGAGCAGTACTTC
cdr3_aa: CASRALAGGRTYEQYF
v_call: TRBV2
d_call: TRBD2
j_call: TRBJ2-7
clone_size: .

cdr3_nt: TGCAGTGCTCTGCGGCTTGATTCTAGCGGGAGGCTAGATACGGGTGAGCAGTTCTTC
cdr3_aa: CSALRLDSSGRLDTGEQFF
v_call: TRBV20-1
d_call: TRBD2
j_call: TRBJ2-1
clone_size: few

cdr3_nt: TGCAGTGCTGGACCCTCTGGGGCCAACGTCCTGACTTTC
cdr3_aa: CSAGPSGANVLTF
v_call: TRBV20-1
d_call: .
j_call: TRBJ2-6
clone_size: few

cdr3_nt: TGTGCCAGCAGCTGGCCCCCAGGGACAGGGGCCTACGAGCAGTACTTC
cdr3_aa: CASSWPPGTGAYEQYF
v_call: TRBV7-8
d_call: TRBD1
j_call: TRBJ2-7
clone_size: few

cdr3_nt: TGCGCCAGCAGCTTACCCTCTGGACTAGCGGGAGGGTATGAGCAGTTCTTC
cdr3_aa: CASSLPSGLAGGYEQFF
v_call: TRBV5-1
d_call: TRBD2
j_call: TRBJ2-1
clone_size: .

cdr3_nt: TGCAGTGCTCCGGGACTAGCGGGAGGAAGGAATAGAAATGAGCAGTTCTTC
cdr3_aa: CSAPGLAGGRNRNEQFF
v_call: TRBV20-1
d_call: TRBD2
j_call: TRBJ2-1
clone_size: .

cdr3_nt: TGTGCCACCAGCAGAGATGGCCTAGGAGACGAGCAGTACTTC
cdr3_aa: CATSRDGLGDEQYF
v_call: TRBV15
d_call: .
j_call: TRBJ2-7
clone_size: .

cdr3_nt: TGTGCCAGCAGCCCCGGACACTCGTTCTTTGGAAACACCATATATTTT
cdr3_aa: CASSPGHSFFGNTIYF
v_call: TRBV7-2
d_call: .
j_call: TRBJ1-3
clone_size: .

cdr3_nt: TGCAGTGCTAGATCTCGGGAGAGTGTGGAGACCCAGTACTTC
cdr3_aa: CSARSRESVETQYF
v_call: TRBV20-1
d_call: .
j_call: TRBJ2-5
clone_size: .

cdr3_nt: TGTGCCAGCAGTTTATGGCGACAGAAGTACGAGCAGTACTTC
cdr3_aa: CASSLWRQKYEQYF
v_call: TRBV28
d_call: .
j_call: TRBJ2-7
clone_size: .

cdr3_nt: TGTGCCAGCAGCCGCAAGAAATCAAATCAGCCCCAGCATTTT
cdr3_aa: CASSRKKSNQPQHF
v_call: TRBV14
d_call: .
j_call: TRBJ1-5
clone_size: few

cdr3_nt: TGTGCCAGCAGCGTAGCTAGTGGGGTTGGCTACAATGAGCAGTTCTTC
cdr3_aa: CASSVASGVGYNEQFF
v_call: TRBV9
d_call: .
j_call: TRBJ2-1
clone_size: .

cdr3_nt: TGTGCCAGCAGTTACTCCAAGAATTCACCCCTCCACTTT
cdr3_aa: CASSYSKNSPLHF
v_call: TRBV12-3/TRBV12-4
d_call: .
j_call: TRBJ1-6
clone_size: .

cdr3_nt: TGTGCCAGCACCGGGACAGGGAACGGGGAGCTGTTTTTT
cdr3_aa: CASTGTGNGELFF
v_call: TRBV25-1
d_call: TRBD1
j_call: TRBJ2-2
clone_size: .

cdr3_nt: TGTGCCAGCTTACAGGGACATCCTGTTCCTAACTATGGCTACACCTTC
cdr3_aa: CASLQGHPVPNYGYTF
v_call: TRBV12-3/TRBV12-4
d_call: .
j_call: TRBJ1-2
clone_size: .

cdr3_nt: TGTGCCAGCCCTCCACCGACAGATTACAATGAGCAGTTCTTC
cdr3_aa: CASPPPTDYNEQFF
v_call: TRBV18
d_call: .
j_call: TRBJ2-1
clone_size: .

cdr3_nt: TGCAGTGCCCGGGGGAGCGGTTCAACTAGCGGGACCCACAATGAGCAGTTCTTC
cdr3_aa: CSARGSGSTSGTHNEQFF
v_call: TRBV20-1
d_call: TRBD2
j_call: TRBJ2-1
clone_size: .

cdr3_nt: TGTGCCAGCAGCCAAGACCTCCCCGGGACTAGCGGGAGGGCCTACGAGCAGTACTTC
cdr3_aa: CASSQDLPGTSGRAYEQYF
v_call: TRBV4-2
d_call: TRBD2
j_call: TRBJ2-7
clone_size: .

cdr3_nt: TGTGCCAGCAGCTCCCGGGACAGCCACCCTATCTATGGCTACACCTTC
cdr3_aa: CASSSRDSHPIYGYTF
v_call: TRBV7-2
d_call: TRBD1
j_call: TRBJ1-2
clone_size: many

cdr3_nt: TGTGCCAGCAGTGAAAGGGGGCGGCTAGCGGGAGATACGCAGTATTTT
cdr3_aa: CASSERGRLAGDTQYF
v_call: TRBV2
d_call: .
j_call: TRBJ2-3
clone_size: .

cdr3_nt: TGTGCCAGCAGTTACTCGATTCCGGGGGGGACCGATAATTCACCCCTCCACTTT
cdr3_aa: CASSYSIPGGTDNSPLHF
v_call: TRBV6-5
d_call: .
j_call: TRBJ1-6
clone_size: .

cdr3_nt: TGTGCCACCAGCTCGAGGGACATCCCGAATTCACCCCTCCACTTT
cdr3_aa: CATSSRDIPNSPLHF
v_call: TRBV9
d_call: .
j_call: TRBJ1-6
clone_size: .